The sequence of this TCR beta chain was determined in a study of PD-1 blockade in classical Hodgkin lymphoma. Following autologous stem cell transplantation, relapse occurred in every patient, and exposure to brentuximab vedotin varied. Patients had relapsed/refractory classical Hodgkin lymphoma with complete response, partial response or progressive disease as best response. Here immunoSEQ multiplex PCR was the method, and the copy in TCRdb shows in-frame clones only, minus some. The sample has 21,000 or so clones; about 80% are singletons. The table lists this clone with a count of one. The antigen is not known. Per the germline V gene, CDR1 is MNHNS and CDR2 is SASEGT. V lost 3 bases and J lost 0, with 8 bases in between. This CDR3 contains 14 residues. Study-wide results and limits: Some patients began nivolumab under 1 year after ASCT. These patients were excluded from later analyses. CD4+ TCR diversity, unlike CD8+, rose significantly by C4D1.

The V and J genes are TRBV6-1 and TRBJ1-1, with D unclear. This receptor was taken from a human donor with classical Hodgkin lymphoma. The sample here was peripheral blood mononuclear cells (PBMCs), taken before the second cycle of nivolumab. Written as DNA, the CDR3 is TGTGCCAGCAGTGAGACAATCATGAACACTGAAGCTTTCTTT. This gives the protein CASSETIMNTEAFF.